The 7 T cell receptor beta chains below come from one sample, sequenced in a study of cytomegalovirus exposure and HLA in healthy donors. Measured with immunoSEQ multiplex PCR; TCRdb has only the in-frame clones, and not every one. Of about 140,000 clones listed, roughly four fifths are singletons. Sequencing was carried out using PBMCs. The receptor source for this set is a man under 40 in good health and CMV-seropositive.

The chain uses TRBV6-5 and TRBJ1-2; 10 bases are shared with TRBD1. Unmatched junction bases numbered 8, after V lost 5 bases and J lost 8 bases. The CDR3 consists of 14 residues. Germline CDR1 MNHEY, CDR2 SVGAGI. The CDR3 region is CASSSLGQGSGYTF. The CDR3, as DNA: TGTGCCAGCAGTAGTTTGGGACAGGGGAGCGGCTACACCTTC.

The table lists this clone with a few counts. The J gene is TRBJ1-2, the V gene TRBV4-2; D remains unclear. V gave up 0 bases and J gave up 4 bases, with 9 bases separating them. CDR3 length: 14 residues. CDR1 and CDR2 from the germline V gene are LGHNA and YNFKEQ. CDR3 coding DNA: TGTGCCAGCAGCCAAGATCCCAACTTCTATGGCTACACCTTC. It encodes CASSQDPNFYGYTF.

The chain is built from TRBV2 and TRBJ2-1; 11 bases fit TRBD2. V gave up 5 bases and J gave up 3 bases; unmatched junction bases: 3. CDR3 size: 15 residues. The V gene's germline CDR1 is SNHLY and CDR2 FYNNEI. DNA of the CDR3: TGTGCCAGCAGTCGAACTAGCGGGAGCTACAATGAGCAGTTCTTC. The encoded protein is CASSRTSGSYNEQFF.

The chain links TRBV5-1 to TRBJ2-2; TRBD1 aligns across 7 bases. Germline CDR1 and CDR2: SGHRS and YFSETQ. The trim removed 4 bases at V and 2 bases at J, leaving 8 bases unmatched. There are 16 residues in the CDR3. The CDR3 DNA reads TGCGCCAGCAGCATAAGGACAGGATCCAACACCGGGGAGCTGTTTTTT. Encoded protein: CASSIRTGSNTGELFF.

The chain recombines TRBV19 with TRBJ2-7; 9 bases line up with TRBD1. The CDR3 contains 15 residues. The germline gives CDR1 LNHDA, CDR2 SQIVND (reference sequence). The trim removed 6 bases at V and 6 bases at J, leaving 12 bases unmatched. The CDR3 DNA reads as TGTGCCAGTAGGGGCCTCCGGGACAGGGACCGCGAGCAGTACTTC. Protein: CASRGLRDRDREQYF.

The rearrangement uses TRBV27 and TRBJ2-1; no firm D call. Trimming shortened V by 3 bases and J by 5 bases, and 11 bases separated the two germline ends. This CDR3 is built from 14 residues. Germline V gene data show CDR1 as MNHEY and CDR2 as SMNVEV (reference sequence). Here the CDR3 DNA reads TGTGCCAGCAGTTTTAGTTGGAGAGACAATGAGCAGTTCTTC. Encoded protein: CASSFSWRDNEQFF.

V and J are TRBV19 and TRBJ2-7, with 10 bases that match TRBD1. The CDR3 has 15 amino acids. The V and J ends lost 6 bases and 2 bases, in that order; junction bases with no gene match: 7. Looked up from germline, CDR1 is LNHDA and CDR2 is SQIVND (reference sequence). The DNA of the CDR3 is TGTGCCAGTAGCGGCGGGACAGGGGTCGCCTACGAGCAGTACTTC. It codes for CASSGGTGVAYEQYF.